Listed below are T cell receptor beta chains from one sample, sequenced in a study of metastatic and nonmetastatic thyroid tumors. TCRdb recomputed clones from the PCR reads via MiXCR. Among 80,000 to 85,000 clones, about an eighth were seen once, and the ten largest hold over 7%. The material sequenced was tumor tissue. Every receptor here comes from a female donor with papillary thyroid cancer or a benign thyroid nodule (not recorded which). Some clones in this sample may be carry-over from other donors' samples. The CDR3 runs from the conserved cysteine through the conserved F or W. A D gene is named only where the DNA matches it firmly.

J gene: TRBJ2-7
V gene: TRBV7-8
D gene: TRBD2
CDR3 protein: CASSPTPGLAAYEQYF

J gene: TRBJ1-5
V gene: TRBV5-5
D gene: TRBD1
CDR3 protein: CAISLNRGSNHPQHF

J gene: TRBJ2-1
V gene: TRBV24-1
D gene: .
CDR3 protein: CATSGSTSNEQFF

J gene: TRBJ2-2
V gene: TRBV12-3/TRBV12-4
D gene: .
CDR3 protein: CASSYFNTGELFF

J gene: TRBJ2-6
V gene: TRBV28
D gene: .
CDR3 protein: CASSLGGSLSGANFLTF

J gene: TRBJ2-7
V gene: TRBV3-1
D gene: .
CDR3 protein: CASTSTISSYEQYF

J gene: TRBJ1-1
V gene: TRBV5-1
D gene: .
CDR3 protein: CASSLERNTEAFF

J gene: TRBJ2-1
V gene: TRBV12-3/TRBV12-4
D gene: .
CDR3 protein: CASSGGGLGDEQFF

J gene: TRBJ1-2
V gene: TRBV18
D gene: .
CDR3 protein: CASSPPSGGRLDGYTF

J gene: TRBJ1-1
V gene: TRBV19
D gene: .
CDR3 protein: CASIVTGNTEAFF

J gene: TRBJ1-5
V gene: TRBV20-1
D gene: .
CDR3 protein: CSASGGRSNQPQHF